A single sample gave rise to the 27 T cell receptor beta chains below, sequenced in a study of blood T cell repertoires in COVID-19 (dated by TCRdb to the early 2020s). The library relied on the immunoSEQ multiplex PCR assay. TCRdb mirrors the immuneACCESS table, restricted to in-frame sequences. Some clones are absent from its copies; in checked studies, under half trace to an unresolved V gene, and the reason for the others is unknown. This sample lists about 160,000 clones; roughly 91% were detected once. Roughly 4.5% of the sample comes from the top ten. The sequencing sample was made of peripheral blood. The receptors here all came from a woman between 45 and 60 years old with acute or convalescent COVID-19.

The chain is built from TRBV3-1 (or the pseudogene TRBV3-2) and TRBJ1-1; the match to TRBD1 covers 9 bases. CDR3 length equals 14 residues. Germline V gene sequence: CDR1 LGHDT, CDR2 YNNKEL (reference sequence). Trimming took 3 bases from V and 7 from J; bases not matched to a gene: 6. CDR3 sequence (DNA): TGTGCCAGCAGCCACATGCGACAGGGGGGTGAAGCTTTCTTT. This sequence encodes CASSHMRQGGEAFF.

The chain couples TRBV12-5 to TRBJ1-6, with D hard to call. This CDR3 region has 16 residues. Per germline, CDR1 LGHNT and CDR2 FRNRAP. Trimming stripped 2 bases from V and 7 bases from J, with 15 bases between. The CDR3 here is CASGLPSVTPNSPLHF. In DNA, the CDR3 is TGTGCTAGTGGTTTGCCTTCGGTGACTCCCAATTCACCCCTCCACTTT. Looking up the rest from reference TRBV12-5 and TRBJ1-6 gives the full variable domain: DARVTQTPRHKVTEMGQEVTMRCQPILGHNTVFWYRQTMMQGLELLAYFRNRAPLDDSGMPKDRFSAEMPDATLATLKIQPSEPRDSAVYFCASGLPSVTPNSPLHFGNGTRLTVT.

As DNA, the CDR3 is TGTGCCAGCAGCCAAACAGGTCCTGCCTACAATGAGCAGTTCTTC. It translates to CASSQTGPAYNEQFF. V and J are TRBV7-9 and TRBJ2-1; perhaps TRBD1 as D (5 bases). The CDR3 contains 15 residues. Trimming cost V 5 bases and J 2 bases, with 13 bases left between them. Germline values: CDR1 SEHNR, CDR2 FQNEAQ (reference sequence).

This clone was seen once. The chain is built from TRBV4-2 and TRBJ1-2, with D maybe TRBD1 (5 bases). V was clipped by 3 bases and J by 0 bases, with 11 bases between them. The germline V gene encodes CDR1 LGHNA and CDR2 YNFKEQ. The CDR3 totals 15 residues. The DNA of the CDR3 is TGTGCCAGCAGCCAGTCCGACAGAACTAACTATGGCTACACCTTC. Its translation: CASSQSDRTNYGYTF.

The chain links TRBV30 to TRBJ1-1; perhaps TRBD1 as D (5 bases). The CDR3 runs 13 residues. The ends were cut back, 0 bases at V and 4 bases at J, with 9 bases in the middle. Germline CDR1 GTSNPN, CDR2 SVGIG (reference sequence). The CDR3 DNA sequence: TGTGCCTGGAGTGTTTTGGGGGGCACTGAAGCTTTCTTT. As protein: CAWSVLGGTEAFF.

The sample holds one count of this clone. The rearrangement joins TRBV5-6 to TRBJ2-2; TRBD1 is a possible D gene (5 bases). Germline V gives CDR1 SGHDT, CDR2 YYEEEE. Trimming took 6 bases from V and 3 from J, leaving 18 bases between them. The CDR3 is 16 residues long. The CDR3 loop reads CASIRKDSPDTGELFF. CDR3 coding DNA: TGTGCCAGCATAAGGAAAGACAGTCCGGACACCGGGGAGCTGTTTTTT.

The chain combines TRBV5-6 with TRBJ2-1, with 7 bases that match TRBD1. V shed 0 bases, J shed 6 bases, and the junction held 3 bases outside the gene matches. Germline V CDR1 and CDR2: SGHDT, YYEEEE. The CDR3 contains 14 residues. In DNA form, the CDR3 reads TGTGCCAGCAGCTTGGGACAGGGCTTCAATGAGCAGTTCTTC. This translates into CASSLGQGFNEQFF.

This clone was counted once. The genes are TRBV9 and TRBJ1-2, with 10 bases fitting TRBD1. The CDR3 has 15 amino acids. Germline loops: CDR1 SGDLS, CDR2 YYNGEE. Germline trimming cut 4 bases from V and 1 base from J; bases unmatched to any gene: 4. CDR3 protein: CASSPRTGGNYGYTF. CDR3 bases: TGTGCCAGCAGCCCCCGGACAGGGGGTAACTATGGCTACACCTTC. The full variable domain, rest sourced from reference TRBV9 and TRBJ1-2, is DSGVTQTPKHLITATGQRVTLRCSPRSGDLSVYWYQQSLDQGLQFLIQYYNGEERAKGNILERFSAQQFPDLHSELNLSSLELGDSALYFCASSPRTGGNYGYTFGSGTRLTVV.

The V gene is TRBV20-1, the J gene TRBJ1-1; D is unresolved. The V and J ends lost 3 bases and 1 base respectively, with 15 bases between them. The CDR3 has 15 residues. Germline loops: CDR1 DFQATT, CDR2 SNEGSKA (reference sequence). CDR3 nucleotides: TGCAGTGCTAGTCGAGGATCAAGCACGAACACTGAAGCTTTCTTT. Its protein product is CSASRGSSTNTEAFF.

The V call is TRBV7-8, the J call TRBJ1-1, with a weak D call TRBD1 (6 bases). V lost 1 base to trimming and J lost 4 bases, with 13 bases between them. In germline, CDR1 is SGHVS, CDR2 FQNEAQ. The CDR3 runs to 15 residues. CDR3 coding DNA: TGTGCCAGCAGCTTAGGTGGTGGACAGAGCACTGAAGCTTTCTTT. This codes for CASSLGGGQSTEAFF.

This clone showed up just once. The genes are TRBV5-6 and TRBJ1-6, with TRBD1 matching 12 bases. CDR1 and CDR2 from the germline V gene are SGHDT and YYEEEE. The CDR3 contains 16 residues. Trimming took 5 bases from V and 6 from J; bases not matched to a gene: 6. The CDR3 region has the DNA TGTGCCAGCAGAAGCGGGACAGGGGGCGGTAATTCACCCCTCCACTTT. Amino acids: CASRSGTGGGNSPLHF.

This rearrangement joins TRBV5-1 to TRBJ1-2, with D possibly TRBD1 on 6 matching bases. Trimming shortened V by 6 bases and J by 7 bases, and 19 bases separated the two germline ends. The CDR3 is made up of 14 amino acids. Germline V lookup: CDR1 SGHRS, CDR2 YFSETQ. The CDR3 DNA follows: TGCGCCAGCACCCCGGGCGGGGGGGCCCGTGGCTACACCTTC. Its translation is CASTPGGGARGYTF.

CDR3 sequence reads: CASSQERSSTDTQYF. The CDR3 bases are TGCGCCAGCAGCCAAGAACGGTCGTCCACAGATACGCAGTATTTT. This sequence joins TRBV4-1 and TRBJ2-3; D not resolved. The germline V and J ends were trimmed by 0 bases and 2 bases, with 9 bases remaining between them. The CDR3 loop spans 15 amino acids. Germline V gene lookup returns CDR1 MGHRA and CDR2 YSYEKL.

The CDR3 DNA reads TGTGCCAGCAGCCATGGACAGGGCCTATACAATGAGCAGTTCTTC. As protein: CASSHGQGLYNEQFF. The V gene is TRBV5-6, the J gene TRBJ2-1, with 8 bases matching TRBD1. Germline CDR1 reads SGHDT; CDR2 reads YYEEEE. This CDR3 region has 15 residues. V was pared by 4 bases and J by 4 bases, with 7 bases of the junction left unmatched.

The rearrangement links TRBV4-1 to TRBJ2-7, with D perhaps TRBD1 (5 bases). The CDR3 runs to 13 residues. With 1 base removed from V and 5 bases from J, the gap between germline ends came to 9 bases. Germline V CDR1 and CDR2: MGHRA, YSYEKL. The CDR3 spells CASSQVQGNEQYF. The CDR3, as DNA: TGCGCCAGCAGCCAAGTTCAGGGTAACGAGCAGTACTTC.

CDR3 sequence reads: CASSFDNSYGYTF. For the CDR3, the DNA is TGTGCCAGCAGCTTCGATAACAGCTATGGCTACACCTTC. The V and J genes are TRBV5-4 and TRBJ1-2, with D hard to call. CDR1 is SGHNT and CDR2 is YYREEE in the germline V gene (reference sequence). The CDR3 has 13 residues. Deletions cut 2 bases from V and 4 bases from J, with 9 bases between.

V gene TRBV28 combines with J gene TRBJ2-1; maybe TRBD1 (5 bases). The germline V gene has CDR1 MDHEN and CDR2 SYDVKM. The CDR3 extends over 13 amino acids. Trimming removed 4 bases at V and 5 bases at J, with 9 bases between. The CDR3 region is CASSSGLNNEQFF. For the CDR3, the DNA is TGTGCCAGCAGTTCAGGGTTGAACAATGAGCAGTTCTTC.

This chain joins TRBV24-1 and TRBJ1-2, with D possibly TRBD1 on 6 matching bases. The CDR3 contains 15 residues. The germline V gene has CDR1 KGHDR and CDR2 SFDVKD. V lost 7 bases, J lost 6 bases, and 20 bases lay in between. As DNA, the CDR3 is TGTGCCACCAGCCCCGGGGGGGCCGCAGTCCATGGCTACACCTTC. Translation: CATSPGGAAVHGYTF.

The chain links TRBV5-1 to TRBJ2-2; D ambiguous. The germline gives CDR1 SGHRS, CDR2 YFSETQ. The length of the CDR3 is 14 residues. V was trimmed by 0 bases and J by 0 bases, leaving 3 bases between them. The CDR3 DNA is TGCGCCAGCAGCTTGGCCGCGAACACCGGGGAGCTGTTTTTT. Its translation: CASSLAANTGELFF.

V is TRBV6-5 and J is TRBJ2-7; D is possibly TRBD1 (6 bases). V was pared by 5 bases and J by 6 bases, with 20 bases between. CDR1 MNHEY and CDR2 SVGAGI come from the germline V gene. This CDR3 spans 15 amino acids. This chain's CDR3 is CASSTGQRVTAEQYF. CDR3 sequence (DNA): TGTGCCAGCAGTACCGGACAGAGAGTAACCGCCGAGCAGTACTTC.

The J gene is TRBJ1-1, the V gene TRBV7-2; D is ambiguous. Per germline, CDR1 SGHTA and CDR2 FQGNSA. The CDR3 is made up of 14 amino acids. V lost 5 bases and J 1 base, leaving 11 bases between the germline ends. Written as DNA, the CDR3 is TGTGCCAGCAGCCTATACTCCCGGAACACTGAAGCTTTCTTT. As protein: CASSLYSRNTEAFF.

The rearrangement uses TRBV5-1 and TRBJ1-1; no reliable D call. The germline V gene encodes CDR1 SGHRS and CDR2 YFSETQ. This CDR3 spans 15 amino acids. Trimming took off 4 bases at V and 0 bases at J, with 13 bases between the two ends. The chain's CDR3 is CASSPSSTVNTEAFF. In DNA, the CDR3 is TGCGCCAGCAGCCCTAGCAGCACAGTGAACACTGAAGCTTTCTTT. Together with reference TRBV5-1 and TRBJ1-1, the CDR3 gives the full variable domain: KAGVTQTPRYLIKTRGQQVTLSCSPISGHRSVSWYQQTPGQGLQFLFEYFSETQRNKGNFPGRFSGRQFSNSRSEMNVSTLELGDSALYLCASSPSSTVNTEAFFGQGTRLTVV.

V gene TRBV27 combines with J gene TRBJ2-7; 9 positions match TRBD1. CDR3 length: 13 amino acids. The ends lost 3 bases at V and 6 bases at J; junction bases unmatched: 3. The V gene's germline CDR1 is MNHEY and CDR2 SMNVEV (reference sequence). DNA for the CDR3: TGTGCCAGCAGTTTGGAGACAGGGGGCGAGCAGTACTTC. It specifies CASSLETGGEQYF.

In its sample, this clone was seen once. V usage is TRBV30 and J usage is TRBJ1-4, with a tentative D call TRBD1 (5 bases). Germline V gene sequence: CDR1 GTSNPN, CDR2 SVGIG (reference sequence). With 0 bases removed from V and 1 base from J, the gap between germline ends came to 9 bases. The CDR3 covers 15 residues. This chain's CDR3 is CAWSVRGGTNEKLFF. The CDR3 coding sequence is TGTGCCTGGAGTGTACGGGGGGGAACTAATGAAAAACTGTTTTTT.

This chain uses TRBV18 with TRBJ2-6; the match to TRBD1 covers 9 bases. This CDR3 comprises 18 residues. The J segment lost 1 base and the V segment lost 3 bases, leaving 7 bases of the junction unmatched. Per the germline V gene, CDR1 is KGHSH and CDR2 is LQKENI. The CDR3 DNA is TGTGCCAGCTCACCTGGGACAGGGTCAAGTTCTGGGGCCAACGTCCTGACTTTC. This codes for CASSPGTGSSSGANVLTF.

The J gene is TRBJ1-2, the V gene TRBV19, with TRBD1 identical over 8 bases. CDR3 size: 18 residues. Germline assignment: CDR1 LNHDA and CDR2 SQIVND (reference sequence). With 3 bases clipped from V and 6 bases from J, the junction kept 18 bases outside the gene matches. CDR3 amino acids: CASSMFVGGTGRSHGYTF. DNA of the CDR3: TGTGCCAGTAGTATGTTCGTCGGTGGGACAGGAAGGTCTCATGGCTACACCTTC.

This rearrangement joins TRBV3-1 (or the pseudogene TRBV3-2) to TRBJ2-2, with TRBD1 as a possible D gene (5 bases). The V gene lost 0 bases and the J gene lost 5 bases, with 10 bases spanning the gap. This CDR3 is built from 15 residues. Germline V CDR1 and CDR2: LGHDT, YNNKEL (reference sequence). DNA of the CDR3: TGTGCCAGCAGCCAAGAAGGGGCGCGGACCGGGGAGCTGTTTTTT. Translated: CASSQEGARTGELFF.